This T cell receptor beta chain was profiled in a study of memory CD4+ T cells and cytomegalovirus serostatus. Whole-study context: Of the healthy Belgian adults, 9 or 10 were CMV seropositive and 20 to 30 seronegative. Study-wide results and caveats: The CMV-associated TCR signature appears largely within the CD4+ memory repertoire.

Single viable CD3+CD4+CD8-CD45RO+ cells were sorted as the memory CD4+ T cells. Per germline, CDR1 LNHDA and CDR2 SQIVND (reference sequence). The CDR3 totals 15 residues. V was trimmed by 0 bases and J by 9 bases, leaving 16 bases between them. Repertoires were generated with immunoSEQ multiplex PCR, while TCRdb's copy carries only in-frame clones and drops some. The table has roughly 39,000 clones, around 84% seen once. Details on this clone: What it binds is unknown.

The V call is TRBV19, the J call TRBJ2-3, with D perhaps TRBD1 (5 bases). The sequencing sample was made of memory CD4+ T cells from blood. The TCR was taken from an adult in good health and CMV-seronegative. The CDR3 region has the DNA TGTGCCAGTAGTATAGATGCCACAGGTGGGCTCACGCAGTATTTT. Translation gives CASSIDATGGLTQYF.